The 24 T cell receptor beta chains below come from one sample, sequenced in a study of breast tumors, draining lymph nodes, adjacent tissues. TCRdb itself ran the multiplex PCR reads through MiXCR, one entry per CDR3 protein. The data hold over 150,000 distinct CDR3 sequences, with roughly a third observed a single time. The lymph nodes were axillary draining lymph nodes from breast cancer patients. Sequences were obtained from axillary lymph node tissue. These receptors originate from a female donor with breast cancer. Some clones in this sample may be carry-over from other donors' samples.

Note on this clonotype: A much larger clone sits a single nucleotide away, making a read error possible. No conserved phenylalanine or tryptophan ends this CDR3, so it is likely a read error. The chain links TRBV7-2 to TRBJ2-1, with D unclear. This CDR3 contains 18 residues. Looked up from germline, CDR1 is SGHTA and CDR2 is FQGNSA. The ends were cut back, 0 bases at V and 4 bases at J, with 19 bases in the middle. The CDR3 loop reads CASSLAMDPGLGYNEQFS. As DNA, the CDR3 is TGTGCCAGCAGCTTAGCTATGGACCCCGGGTTAGGGTACAATGAGCAGTTCTCC.

In its sample, this clonotype was seen many times. V usage is TRBV12-3 or TRBV12-4 and J usage is TRBJ2-7; 8 nucleotides match TRBD1. The CDR3 has 14 amino acids. J gave up 7 bases and V 7 bases, and 12 bases lay outside the gene matches. Written as DNA, the CDR3 is TGTGCCAGCAACCTCGCTCTCAGGGACAGGGAGCAGTACTTC. It encodes CASNLALRDREQYF.

As to this clonotype: This could be a read error, since a much larger clone is one nucleotide away. The chain couples TRBV5-1 to TRBJ1-1, with D perhaps TRBD1 (5 bases). Germline lookup yields CDR1 SGHRS and CDR2 YFSETQ. The CDR3 is 13 amino acids. V lost 3 bases and J lost 11, with 17 bases in between. The CDR3 here is CASSSNRPGGAFF. The DNA of the CDR3 is TGCGCCAGCAGCTCCAACAGGCCGGGAGGTGCTTTCTTT.

This clonotype was picked up many times. This sequence joins TRBV20-1 and TRBJ2-1; 14 bases are shared with TRBD2. Germline V gives CDR1 DFQATT, CDR2 SNEGSKA (reference sequence). V was pared by 3 bases and J by 3 bases, with 1 base of the junction left unmatched. The CDR3 consists of 15 residues. This chain's CDR3 is CSARGLAGDYNEQFF. The CDR3 DNA reads as TGCAGTGCTAGGGGACTAGCGGGAGACTACAATGAGCAGTTCTTC.

This clonotype was seen many times. J is TRBJ2-1 and V is TRBV11-2; no clear D gene. CDR3 length equals 15 residues. Germline CDR1 SGHAT, CDR2 FQNNGV. Trimming shortened V by 6 bases and J by 2 bases, and 14 bases separated the two germline ends. The chain's CDR3 is CASSYGFGPYNEQFF. CDR3 bases: TGTGCCAGCAGTTATGGGTTCGGACCCTACAATGAGCAGTTCTTC.

Concerning this clonotype itself: The junction departs from the called germline gene at one end, perhaps through a read error. V and J are TRBV12-3 or TRBV12-4 and TRBJ1-3, with D maybe TRBD1 (5 bases). CDR3 length: 13 amino acids. The CDR3 loop is CASSLRGGNTEAF. DNA of the CDR3: TGTGCCAGCAGTTTACGGGGGGGGAACACTGAAGCTTTT.

A note on this clonotype: A much larger clone lies a single base off, so this may be a read error. This chain links TRBV13 with TRBJ1-2; 7 positions match TRBD1. The CDR3 consists of 13 residues. V shed 3 bases, J shed 4 bases, and the junction held 2 bases outside the gene matches. Germline values: CDR1 PRHDT, CDR2 FYEKMQ (reference sequence). The CDR3 region is CASSFPGGYGYTF. The CDR3 nucleotides read TGTGCCAGCAGCTTCCCAGGGGGCTATGGCTACACCTTC.

This clonotype was detected ten times or more. CDR3 coding DNA: TGTGCCAGCAGTGCAGGGGGCCCCTACAATGAGCAGTTCTTC. It specifies CASSAGGPYNEQFF. V and J are TRBV9 and TRBJ2-1; 8 positions match TRBD1. Germline V gene sequence: CDR1 SGDLS, CDR2 YYNGEE. The CDR3 length is 14 residues. The V segment lost 5 bases and the J segment 2 bases; nucleotides outside the gene matches: 3.

This clonotype was picked up many times. The J gene is TRBJ2-3, the V gene TRBV13, with D maybe TRBD1 (6 bases). CDR3 length: 16 amino acids. Trimming took 5 bases from V and 1 from J, leaving 16 bases between them. Germline CDR1 PRHDT, CDR2 FYEKMQ (reference sequence). Here the CDR3 reads CASSPYRAPGTDTQYF. The CDR3 coding sequence is TGTGCCAGCAGCCCGTACAGGGCCCCGGGCACAGATACGCAGTATTTT.

This clonotype was detected only once. The chain employs TRBV12-3 or TRBV12-4 and TRBJ1-3, with D unclear. Trimming removed 3 bases at V and 5 bases at J, with 8 bases between. The length of the CDR3 is 13 residues. DNA of the CDR3: TGTGCCAGCAGTTTTAGCGGGAGAAACACCATATATTTT. Its protein product is CASSFSGRNTIYF.

The sample holds a few counts of this clonotype. V usage is TRBV6-1 and J usage is TRBJ2-1, with D possibly matching TRBD1 (6 bases). V lost 0 bases to trimming and J lost 4 bases, with 10 bases between them. Germline values: CDR1 MNHNS, CDR2 SASEGT. The CDR3 loop spans 15 amino acids. The CDR3 loop reads CASSEALDSYNEQFF. The DNA for the CDR3 is TGTGCCAGCAGTGAAGCTTTGGACAGTTACAATGAGCAGTTCTTC.

The table lists this clonotype with many counts. The CDR3 protein is CASRVRGRGGYTF. In DNA form, the CDR3 reads TGTGCCAGCAGGGTCAGGGGGCGGGGAGGCTACACCTTC. The gene calls are TRBV2 and TRBJ1-2; the match to TRBD1 covers 8 bases. With 6 bases clipped from V and 8 bases from J, the junction kept 8 bases outside the gene matches. The CDR3 has 13 amino acids. Germline CDR1 and CDR2: SNHLY and FYNNEI. Complete variable domain (other parts from reference TRBV2 and TRBJ1-2): EPEVTQTPSHQVTQMGQEVILRCVPISNHLYFYWYRQILGQKVEFLVSFYNNEISEKSEIFDDQFSVERPDGSNFTLKIRSTKLEDSAMYFCASRVRGRGGYTFGSGTRLTVV.

This clonotype was seen only a few times. The gene calls are TRBV11-3 and TRBJ2-2; 7 positions match TRBD2. Per the germline V gene, CDR1 is SGHNT and CDR2 is YENEEA. The CDR3 sequence is 15 residues long. With V trimmed by 8 bases and J by 5 bases, 11 bases remained unmatched. DNA for the CDR3: TGTGCCAGCCGGGTGGGGGGGGAAAGGACCGGGGAGCTGTTTTTT. Its translation: CASRVGGERTGELFF.

As concerns this clonotype: Being one base from a much bigger clone, this may be a read error. The J gene is TRBJ2-5, the V gene TRBV27; no clear D. Trimming pared 6 bases from V and 7 bases from J, leaving 3 bases between. Germline loops: CDR1 MNHEY, CDR2 SMNVEV (reference sequence). The CDR3 totals 9 residues. The CDR3 protein is CASRGTQYF. The DNA for the CDR3 is TGTGCCAGCAGAGGGACCCAGTACTTC.

The rearrangement joins TRBV19 to TRBJ2-5; tentative D call: TRBD2 (6 bases). The CDR3 sequence is 17 residues long. Per the germline V gene, CDR1 is LNHDA and CDR2 is SQIVND (reference sequence). V lost 2 bases and J lost 5, with 21 bases in between. The CDR3 region has the DNA TGTGCCAGTAGTATACAGGGTAGGGGACTTAGGCGTGAGACCCAGTACTTC. Translating it yields CASSIQGRGLRRETQYF.

This clonotype was recorded at least ten times. This chain joins TRBV11-3 and TRBJ2-7; D perhaps matches TRBD2 (6 bases). Germline assignment: CDR1 SGHNT and CDR2 YENEEA. The CDR3 spans 14 residues. V lost 2 bases, J lost 0 bases, and 8 bases lay in between. CDR3 protein: CASSLWGGSYEQYF. The CDR3 DNA follows: TGTGCCAGCAGCTTATGGGGAGGCTCCTACGAGCAGTACTTC. Filled out from reference TRBV11-3 and TRBJ2-7, the complete variable domain reads EAGVVQSPRYKIIEKKQPVAFWCNPISGHNTLYWYLQNLGQGPELLIRYENEEAVDDSQLPKDRFSAERLKGVDSTLKIQPAELGDSAVYLCASSLWGGSYEQYFGPGTRLTVT.

With regard to this clonotype: A clone one base away is much larger, so this may be a read error. The V gene is TRBV4-1, the J gene TRBJ2-5; the match to TRBD1 covers 8 bases. Germline values: CDR1 MGHRA, CDR2 YSYEKL. The V segment lost 3 bases and the J segment 5 bases; nucleotides outside the gene matches: 8. This CDR3 is built from 15 residues. This chain's CDR3 is CASSHGAGGRETQYF. CDR3 DNA: TGCGCCAGCAGCCACGGGGCAGGGGGCCGCGAGACCCAGTACTTC.

This clonotype has only a few counts. One base away lies a much larger clone, so this may be a sequencing read error. V is TRBV20-1 and J is TRBJ2-5; D may be TRBD1 or TRBD2 (6 bases each). Trimming left V 2 bases short and J 4 bases short, with 17 bases between. The CDR3 length is 15 residues. Germline CDR1 DFQATT, CDR2 SNEGSKA (reference sequence). This CDR3 reads CSARSRLGGPETQYF. Here the CDR3 DNA reads TGCAGTGCTAGATCTCGCCTGGGGGGCCCAGAGACCCAGTACTTC.

This clonotype has a count of ten or more. The V call is TRBV10-3, the J call TRBJ2-3; 8 bases are a match to TRBD1. From germline, CDR1 is ENHRY and CDR2 SYGVKD. This CDR3 is built from 18 residues. The V segment lost 7 bases and the J segment 6 bases; nucleotides outside the gene matches: 21. DNA of the CDR3: TGTGCCATCATTCTGACAGGGGCGAGGGGTGATATTTCGGATACGCAGTATTTT. Amino acids: CAIILTGARGDISDTQYF.

This clonotype was detected ten times or more. The CDR3 reads CSARARGLIEKLFF. CDR3 bases: TGCAGTGCTAGAGCACGAGGGCTTATTGAAAAACTGTTTTTT. The chain joins TRBV20-1 to TRBJ1-4, with no clear D. CDR3 size: 14 residues. The V end lost 1 base, the J end lost 7 bases, and 13 bases lay between the germline ends. CDR1 DFQATT and CDR2 SNEGSKA come from the germline V gene (reference sequence).

In this sample, this clonotype turned up many times. This chain connects TRBV10-3 to TRBJ1-3, with a tentative D call TRBD1 (5 bases). CDR3 length equals 15 residues. The germline gives CDR1 ENHRY, CDR2 SYGVKD. The ends were cut back, 2 bases at V and 0 bases at J, with 8 bases in the middle. Here the CDR3 DNA reads TGTGCCATCAGTGAGACAGGTAGCTCTGGAAACACCATATATTTT. Encoded protein: CAISETGSSGNTIYF.

In this sample, this clonotype turned up a few times. The rearrangement joins TRBV28 to TRBJ2-7; TRBD1 matches 7 bases. CDR1 is MDHEN and CDR2 is SYDVKM in the germline V gene. After removal of 7 bases from V and 3 bases from J, the junction contained 9 bases not matched to a gene. The CDR3 covers 14 residues. The CDR3 bases are TGTGCCAGCACCTCCGGGACAGACTTCTACGAGCAGTACTTC. Amino acids: CASTSGTDFYEQYF.

Concerning this clonotype itself: A much larger clone differs by one base, so this may be a read error. The CDR3 DNA is TGCAGTGCTAGAGTTTGGCTCGACTCCTCCGAGCAGTACTTC. This gives the protein CSARVWLDSSEQYF. This chain uses TRBV20-1 with TRBJ2-7; D gene unclear. Germline V gene data show CDR1 as DFQATT and CDR2 as SNEGSKA (reference sequence). The CDR3 runs 14 residues.

Ten or more counts support this clonotype. V and J are TRBV7-2 and TRBJ2-5, with 10 bases fitting TRBD2. V lost 1 base to trimming and J lost 2 bases; unmatched junction nucleotides: 4. Germline V gene data show CDR1 as SGHTA and CDR2 as FQGNSA. There are 16 residues in the CDR3. The CDR3 region is CASSLGKTSGQETQYF. The CDR3 DNA reads TGTGCCAGCAGCTTAGGAAAGACTAGCGGGCAAGAGACCCAGTACTTC.